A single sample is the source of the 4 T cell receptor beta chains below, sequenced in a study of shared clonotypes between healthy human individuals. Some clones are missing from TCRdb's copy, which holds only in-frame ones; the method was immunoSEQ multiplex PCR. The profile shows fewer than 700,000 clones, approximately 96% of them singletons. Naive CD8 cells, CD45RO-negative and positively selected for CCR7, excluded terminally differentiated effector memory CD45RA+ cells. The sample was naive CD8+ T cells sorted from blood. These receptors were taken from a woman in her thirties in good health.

The CDR3 sequence: CASSQAGVVTVEQFF. The CDR3, as DNA: TGTGCCAGCAGCCAAGCGGGTGTAGTAACCGTTGAGCAGTTCTTC. This chain links TRBV4-2 with TRBJ2-1; the D is unclear. V was pared by 1 base and J by 9 bases, with 16 bases between. In germline, CDR1 is LGHNA, CDR2 YNFKEQ. The CDR3 extends over 15 amino acids.

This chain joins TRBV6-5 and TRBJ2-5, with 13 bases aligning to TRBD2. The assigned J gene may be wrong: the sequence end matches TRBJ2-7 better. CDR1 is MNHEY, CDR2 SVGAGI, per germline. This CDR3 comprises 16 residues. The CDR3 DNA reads TGTGCCAGCAGTTACGGGGGGACTAGCGGGATCTACGAGCAGTACTTC. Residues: CASSYGGTSGIYEQYF.

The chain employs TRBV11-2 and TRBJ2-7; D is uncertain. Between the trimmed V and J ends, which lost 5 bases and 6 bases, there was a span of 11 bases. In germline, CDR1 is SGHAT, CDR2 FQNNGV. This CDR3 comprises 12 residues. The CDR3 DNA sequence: TGTGCCAGCAGCCCCACCCTAGGCGAGCAGTACTTC. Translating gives CASSPTLGEQYF.

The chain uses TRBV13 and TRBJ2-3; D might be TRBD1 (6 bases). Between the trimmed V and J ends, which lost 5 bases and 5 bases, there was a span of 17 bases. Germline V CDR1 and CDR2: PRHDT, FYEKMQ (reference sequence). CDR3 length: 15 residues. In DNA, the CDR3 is TGTGCCAGCAGCAAAACAGGGTCAGGACTAGATACGCAGTATTTT. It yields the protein CASSKTGSGLDTQYF.